This T cell receptor (beta chain) was captured in a study of T cell responses to AZD1222 COVID-19 vaccine listed by TCRdb under 2021. For context, the study as a whole: A total of 230 to 250 trial participants underwent TCR sequencing, of whom 207 received two doses of AZD1222 and about 26 received two doses of the MenACWY control vaccine. Trial participants were enrolled by age into 18-55, 56-69 and 70-plus year subgroups, with roughly 160, 29 and 62 TCR-sequenced participants respectively.

The CDR3 regions of human TCRbeta chains were analyzed by immunosequencing. Concerning the study's data processing: Repertoire TCRs were matched against a reference library of SARS-CoV-2-specific TCRs generated with the MIRA antigen-specificity platform. Breadth meant the fraction of unique TCRs that were SARS-CoV-2-associated, whereas depth meant the fraction of total T cells that were SARS-CoV-2-associated. Each spike-specific TCR was assigned to its reactive spike region and to a CD4 or CD8 class using the MIRA data. Log10-transformed breadth and depth values were compared by one-way ANOVA with Sidak's multiple comparisons tests. Not all clones reach the TCRdb copy of this immuneACCESS table, which keeps in-frame sequences only. Checked studies attribute under half of the gap to unresolved V genes and leave the rest unexplained. The V and J calls and clone size were taken over from that table, and D and trimming were inferred from the DNA. This sample holds approximately 110,000 clones; roughly 89% were observed only once. Clones ranked in the top ten supply roughly 45% of the sample.

The sample's time point label, decoded: about 28 days (+/-7) after the second vaccine dose. AZD1222 recipients given second doses at about 4 weeks or at about 12 weeks were pooled, since spike-specific TCR depth and breadth were not found to differ between the two schedules. Vaccinee samples came from UK trials COV001 and COV002, including a single-blind randomized controlled phase 2/3 trial of AZD1222 (ChAdOx1 nCoV-19) in healthy adults. Trial participant PBMC samples were collected at day 0 and day 28 after the second dose for TCRbeta chain sequencing. Study-wide conclusions, independent of this receptor: Epitopes outside the regions mutated in the B.1.351 and B.1.1.7 variants were reportedly recognized by nearly half of the unique spike-specific TCRs. A significant rise in spike-specific TCR breadth and depth was observed after two AZD1222 doses relative to day 0 and relative to MenACWY recipients. Because no day 14 peak-response samples were available, the repertoires could be characterized only after the peak T cell response. Conclusions about previously exposed vaccinees are limited because only six or seven AZD1222 recipients were SARS-CoV-2 seropositive at baseline. CD4 TCRs associated with the vaccine covered the entire spike protein, and the dominant responses were in regions 160-218 and 743-854. Participants were mostly white British, with more females than males. The authors suggested clonal diversity may have been underestimated. The 56-69-year group was small, and its depth increase did not reach significance, likely because of low power.

The germline V gene encodes CDR1 SGDLS and CDR2 YYNGEE. CDR3 length: 12 amino acids, cysteine to phenylalanine. The only DNA kept is the CDR3, 36 bases in frame from the first base. V is reduced by 0 bases and J by 6 bases, leaving a spacing of 4 bases between them. Of note for this clone: Its target antigen remains unknown. Base qualities were left out, and no much larger clone turns up one base away.

This clonotype was obtained from an adult who received the AZD1222 COVID-19 vaccine. Sample: peripheral blood, taken 28 days after the second AZD1222 dose. The V gene is TRBV9 and the J gene is TRBJ2-1, with no confidently assigned D gene. CDR3 region: CASSVDPNEQFF. DNA sequence: TGTGCCAGCAGCGTAGACCCCAATGAGCAGTTCTTC.